A selection of T cell receptor beta chains follows, all from one sample in a study of blood T cell repertoires in COVID-19. Produced via immunoSEQ multiplex PCR; TCRdb's table is partial and in-frame only. The table records under 350,000 clones, 80% to 90% of them present only once. The sequencing sample was made of PBMCs or T cells enriched from blood (not recorded which). These TCRs come from a woman in her 40s with acute COVID-19. The CDR3 runs from the conserved cysteine through the conserved F or W. The D gene is left open where the match is weak. Clone size is not always given. Where it is, it says once, few, many or a class for expanded clones.

abundance,j_gene,d_gene,v_gene,CDR3aa,CDR3nt
-,TRBJ1-1,TRBD1,TRBV5-6,CASSLGTVNTEAFF,TGTGCCAGCAGCTTAGGGACAGTTAACACTGAAGCTTTCTTT
-,TRBJ1-5,-,TRBV9,CASSVGGFVNQPQHF,TGTGCCAGCAGCGTAGGGGGCTTTGTCAATCAGCCCCAGCATTTT
-,TRBJ1-1,-,TRBV5-5,CASSLILGSTEAFF,TGTGCCAGCAGCTTGATCCTTGGGAGCACTGAAGCTTTCTTT
-,TRBJ2-5,TRBD1,TRBV23-1,CASSTKDREETQYF,TGCGCCAGCAGTACGAAGGACAGGGAAGAGACCCAGTACTTC
-,TRBJ1-2,TRBD1,TRBV18,CASSQTSGTAIYGYTF,TGTGCCAGCTCACAGACTTCCGGGACAGCGATCTATGGCTACACCTTC
-,TRBJ1-4,TRBD1,TRBV7-9,CASGTEGEKLFF,TGTGCCAGCGGGACAGAGGGGGAAAAACTGTTTTTT
-,TRBJ1-2,-,TRBV3-1/TRBV3-2,CASSQTTTGGYTF,TGTGCCAGCAGCCAAACTACGACGGGAGGCTACACCTTC
-,TRBJ1-5,TRBD1,TRBV7-2,CASSPGTVVNQPQHF,TGTGCCAGCAGCCCAGGGACAGTAGTCAATCAGCCCCAGCATTTT
-,TRBJ2-7,TRBD2,TRBV27,CASSAWTSGSSEQYF,TGTGCCAGCAGTGCCTGGACTAGCGGGTCATCCGAGCAGTACTTC
-,TRBJ1-2,-,TRBV11-2,CASSLDRGGYTF,TGTGCCAGCAGCTTAGACAGGGGTGGCTACACCTTC
-,TRBJ1-1,TRBD1,TRBV25-1,CASSKTRQGWGTEAFF,TGTGCCAGCAGTAAAACCAGACAGGGGTGGGGCACTGAAGCTTTCTTT
-,TRBJ2-1,-,TRBV19,CASSIPEGASYNEQFF,TGTGCCAGTAGTATCCCAGAAGGGGCGTCCTACAATGAGCAGTTCTTC
-,TRBJ1-2,-,TRBV15,CATSRDPSFPPEDYGYTF,TGTGCCACCAGCAGAGATCCCTCTTTCCCCCCCGAGGACTATGGCTACACCTTC
-,TRBJ1-5,-,TRBV7-8,CASSAIKNQPQHF,TGTGCCAGCAGCGCTATAAAGAATCAGCCCCAGCATTTT
few,TRBJ2-7,-,TRBV5-1,CASSLGQYYEQYF,TGCGCCAGCAGCTTGGGACAGTACTACGAGCAGTACTTC
-,TRBJ2-7,TRBD1,TRBV19,CASSEAAGGAYEQYF,TGTGCCAGTAGTGAGGCAGCAGGGGGCGCATACGAGCAGTACTTC
-,TRBJ2-1,-,TRBV18,CASSRTTGQYNEQFF,TGTGCCAGCTCACGGACGACAGGACAATACAATGAGCAGTTCTTC
-,TRBJ1-2,-,TRBV10-3,CAISESGLLRSGSGYTF,TGTGCCATCAGTGAGTCCGGACTCCTTCGGAGCGGATCAGGCTACACCTTC
-,TRBJ1-2,TRBD1,TRBV6-5,CASTRGQDYGYTF,TGTGCCAGCACAAGGGGGCAAGACTATGGCTACACCTTC
-,TRBJ2-7,TRBD2,TRBV4-1,CASSQAWTSGYEQYF,TGCGCCAGCAGCCAGGCCTGGACTAGCGGGTACGAGCAGTACTTC
few,TRBJ1-2,TRBD1,TRBV12-3/TRBV12-4,CASSPGDRRRTF,TGTGCCAGCAGTCCTGGGGACAGGCGTCGGACCTTC
-,TRBJ2-3,-,TRBV12-3/TRBV12-4,CASSSGVGDTQYF,TGTGCCAGCAGTTCAGGCGTGGGAGATACGCAGTATTTT
-,TRBJ1-2,TRBD1,TRBV4-3,CASSRDRGLGGYTF,TGCGCCAGCAGCCGGGACAGGGGGCTTGGTGGCTACACCTTC
-,TRBJ1-2,TRBD1,TRBV11-2,CASSFRQGALSNGYTF,TGTGCCAGCAGCTTTCGACAGGGGGCGCTTTCGAATGGCTACACCTTC